This T cell receptor beta chain was profiled in a study of blood T cells in healthy people across ages (dated by TCRdb to about 2015). Turning to the overall study: In model experiments, template switching captured about one uniquely barcoded TCR beta cDNA molecule for every two T cells. To track age-related changes in TCR beta repertoire diversity, the study relied on deep sequencing normalized with unique cDNA molecular identifiers. To avoid experimental bias, donors of different ages were randomly spread across the sequencing lanes. Donors were grouped into four age groups: young (average approximately 16 years), middle-aged (around 39), aged (about 60) and long-lived (82). For two donors (one aged 18 to 30 and one aged 80 or older), the study analyzed two additional independent replicas of 1 million unique cDNA reads from the same blood draw. Broad study findings and their caveats: Donor CMV infection status was unknown, potentially confounding age-related changes in expanded clonotypes. The percentage of naive T cells measured by flow cytometry correlated strongly with observed TCR beta diversity. As age increased, observed TCR beta diversity per million T cells dropped in a roughly linear way, and a significant reduction was already evident by age about 40. Conclusive comparison of naive and antigen-experienced compartments was prevented by the profiling of bulk unsorted PBMCs. Total diversity estimates from one million sequenced T cells were considered lower bounds and underestimates. Compared with the aged group, more naive CD4+ T cells, fewer expanded clones and increased TCR diversity were shown by the long-lived group, suggesting age selection.

About this clonotype: This receptor's antigen is unknown. No much larger clonotype is one base removed from it; base qualities were not supplied.

The donors were 40 or so Caucasian individuals from Russia, aged roughly 6 to 100 years, who were systemically healthy. Each donor gave 8 to 10 milliliters of peripheral blood, drawn into EDTA-treated Vacutainer tubes. PBMCs were isolated by Ficoll-Paque density-gradient centrifugation, with at least 6 million obtained per sample. Total RNA was extracted from PBMCs with Trizol reagent, with at least 6 micrograms obtained per sample. Naive CD45RAhigh/CD27high T cell percentages were measured by flow cytometry on a PBMC aliquot from every donor. The library was produced with 5' RACE. The instrument given in TCRdb is Illumina HiSeq 2500. A second PCR of about 7 to 12 cycles was run with a J-beta primer mix and a sample-barcoded 5' primer. A unique molecular identifier was introduced onto each TCR beta cDNA molecule by a template-switch 5' adaptor carrying 12 random nucleotides. Each sample yielded at least 2.5 million CDR3-containing paired-end reads. All of the RNA was converted into first-strand cDNA using the Mint cDNA synthesis kit, with a TRBC-specific oligonucleotide serving as the primer. All cDNA was treated with uracil-DNA glycosylase and then went through a first 18-cycle PCR with the universal primers M1SS and BC2_uni_R. In the authors' own workflow: For normalization, 1 million high-quality reads, each with a distinct molecular identifier, were randomly selected from each sample. Reads sharing molecular identifiers were discarded rather than binned into consensus sequences. MiTCR, with a Q25 quality threshold and the strictest error-elimination algorithm, was used for CDR3 identification, clonotype clustering and error correction. A nonparametric unseen species model with Euler transformation was used to estimate a lower bound on total TCR beta diversity. TCRdb reworked the public reads: Q25 trimming with fastp, MiXCR clone assembly, productive beta chains retained. One record per CDR3 amino acid sequence lists the most common genes and DNA. The V and J calls were not made by the authors but by TCRdb's processing. The sample includes some 1 million distinct CDR3 sequences, with 45% observed a single time. The ten largest make up approximately 17% of the sample.

The CDR3 covers 15 residues, taking in both the cysteine and the phenylalanine. The read is trimmed to its CDR3 DNA, 45 bases read in frame from base 1. Trimming accounts for 0 bases at V and 2 bases at J, while the number of junction bases matched to no gene is 3. CDR1 SGHVS and CDR2 FNYEAQ are derived from the germline V gene. In this chain, TRBV7-6 is recombined with TRBJ2-5; 7 junctional bases match TRBD1. Sequencing used blood. This sequence was found in a woman aged 55-75 years in good health. The CDR3 protein: CASSLAGTDQETQYF. The DNA sequence follows: TGTGCCAGCAGCTTAGCTGGGACAGATCAAGAGACCCAGTACTTC.